The source of this T cell receptor (beta chain) is a study of T cell responses to AZD1222 COVID-19 vaccine. Clones were sequenced by immunoSEQ multiplex PCR, and TCRdb holds only the in-frame ones, with some missing. The table lists roughly 190,000 clones, 85% to 95% of them singletons. About this clone: Its specificity is not known.

Trimming took 0 bases from V and 4 from J; bases not matched to a gene: 2. The CDR3 sequence is 15 residues long. Germline values: CDR1 KGHSY, CDR2 FQNENV. General study points: Clonal diversity was possibly underestimated, and white British individuals and females predominated among donors. Variant regions that are unmutated are reportedly the target of nearly half of spike-specific TCRs. Repertoire sampling occurred only after the peak T cell response.

The origin of this receptor is an adult in good health. The V gene is TRBV16, the J gene TRBJ2-1; TRBD2 aligns across 8 bases. The sequencing here drew on peripheral blood, taken on day 0 of AZD1222 vaccination. The CDR3 protein is CASSQSSGSYNEQFF. The CDR3 nucleotides read TGTGCCAGCAGCCAATCCAGCGGGAGTTACAATGAGCAGTTCTTC.